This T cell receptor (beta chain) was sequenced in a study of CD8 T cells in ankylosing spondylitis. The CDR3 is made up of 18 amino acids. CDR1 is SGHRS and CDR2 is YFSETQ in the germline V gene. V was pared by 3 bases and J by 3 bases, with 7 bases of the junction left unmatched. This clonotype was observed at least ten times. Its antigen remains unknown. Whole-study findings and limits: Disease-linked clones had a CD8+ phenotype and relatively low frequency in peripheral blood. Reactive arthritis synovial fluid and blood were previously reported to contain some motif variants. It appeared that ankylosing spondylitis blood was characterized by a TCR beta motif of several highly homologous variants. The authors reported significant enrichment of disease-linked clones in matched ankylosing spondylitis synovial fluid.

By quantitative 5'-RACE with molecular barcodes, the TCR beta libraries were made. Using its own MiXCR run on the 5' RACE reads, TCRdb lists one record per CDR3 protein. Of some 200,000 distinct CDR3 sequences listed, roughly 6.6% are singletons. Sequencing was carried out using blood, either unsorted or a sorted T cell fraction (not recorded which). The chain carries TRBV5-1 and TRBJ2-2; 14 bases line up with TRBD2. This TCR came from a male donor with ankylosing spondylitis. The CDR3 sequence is CASSSRTSGRPYTGELFF. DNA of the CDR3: TGCGCCAGCAGCTCCAGGACTAGCGGGAGGCCTTACACCGGGGAGCTGTTTTTT.